The rows below give T cell receptor beta chains drawn from one sample of a study of molecular identifiers for immune sequencing clone quantification. TCRdb re-called the PCR reads with MiXCR, one entry per CDR3 protein. The data show over 600,000 distinct CDR3 sequences, 20% seen once. Sequenced material: naive CD8+ T cells from blood, with Jurkat cell RNA spiked in. The source of these receptors is a human donor in good health. Some libraries in this study had Jurkat cell RNA spiked in. The CDR3 runs from the conserved cysteine through the conserved F or W. For some rows the clone size is stated as once, few or many, or as a class when expanded; others skip it.

j_call	cdr3_length	v_call	clone_size	cdr3_aa
TRBJ2-7	15	TRBV5-1	many	CASSLGTGDFYEQYF
TRBJ2-3	17	TRBV4-2	many	CASSLWTGTSGTDTQYF
TRBJ2-7	13	TRBV11-2	.	CASSLLVSYEQYF
TRBJ2-6	15	TRBV10-2	.	CASSGGDSGANVLTF
TRBJ2-3	15	TRBV7-9	many	CASSLAPRPSDTQYF
TRBJ2-1	12	TRBV12-3/TRBV12-4	.	CASSSNSDEQFF
TRBJ2-1	19	TRBV19	.	CTSSIEGLLRAAHYNEQFF
TRBJ2-7	14	TRBV6-6	few	CASRGGRYSYEQYF
TRBJ1-2	14	TRBV27	many	CASSPTSTNYGYTF
TRBJ2-3	16	TRBV11-2	many	CASSRLAGASTDTQYF
TRBJ1-1	14	TRBV27	many	CASSFRAPDAEAFF
TRBJ2-7	15	TRBV7-8	many	CASSHLGTEPYEQYF
TRBJ2-1	11	TRBV12-3/TRBV12-4	few	CASSLISEQFF
TRBJ2-7	14	TRBV12-3/TRBV12-4	many	CASSFESTFYEQYF
TRBJ2-7	16	TRBV5-1	few	CASGGGTRLFPYEQYF
TRBJ2-3	15	TRBV7-2	many	CASSPLGQGADTQYF
TRBJ2-6	18	TRBV19	many	CASSIPGTGPSGANVLTF
TRBJ2-3	16	TRBV7-9	many	CASSYGTSADTDTQYF
TRBJ2-7	16	TRBV5-6	.	CASSPLVGGSSPGQYF
TRBJ2-1	17	TRBV12-3/TRBV12-4	.	CASSLELKRITYNEQFF
TRBJ2-1	18	TRBV7-9	.	CASRPGLAVPSSYNEQFF
TRBJ1-2	17	TRBV6-1	many	CASSAYPSQTGGNGYTF
TRBJ2-3	15	TRBV15	many	CATSRERSSTDTQYF
TRBJ1-1	15	TRBV27	many	CASSLGAGPGTEAFF
TRBJ1-1	13	TRBV2	many	CASSVRVHTEAFF
TRBJ1-1	17	TRBV4-1	many	CASSQDWADAMNTEAFF
TRBJ1-2	14	TRBV9	many	CASSVVGGSYGYTF
TRBJ2-3	16	TRBV19	few	CASSIGLAGAGDTQYF
TRBJ2-1	13	TRBV6-5	few	CASSYLGNNEQFF
TRBJ1-6	18	TRBV7-2	many	CASSPRTEVFSYNSPLHF
TRBJ2-1	15	TRBV7-6	few	CASSQGTVSYNEQFF
TRBJ2-1	14	TRBV28	.	CASSSYTTGNEQFF
TRBJ2-3	17	TRBV11-2	.	CASSFAGTIASTDTQYF
TRBJ1-1	14	TRBV4-3	many	CASSQEGVGREAFF
TRBJ1-1	16	TRBV5-1	many	CASSSGDRGFYTEAFF
TRBJ2-7	13	TRBV10-2	many	CASRTGSSYEQYF